The 32 T cell receptor beta chains given below trace back to one sample, sequenced in a study of shared clonotypes between healthy human individuals. Naive CD8 cells comprised CD45RO-negative, CCR7-positively selected cells, excluding terminally differentiated effector memory CD45RA+ cells. The repertoire was sequenced with immunoSEQ multiplex PCR; TCRdb's copy has only in-frame clones and lacks some. The sample shows hundreds of thousands of clones, about 95% of them seen only once. The sequencing input was naive CD8+ T cells sorted from blood. The receptors were gathered from a woman aged 30 to 39 in good health.

The V gene is TRBV25-1, the J gene TRBJ1-1; tentatively, D is TRBD1 (6 bases). Germline V CDR1 and CDR2: MGHDK, SYGVNS. V lost 11 bases and J 2 bases, leaving 15 bases between the germline ends. CDR3 length: 13 amino acids. CDR3 sequence reads: CAAGAGLNTEAFF. The CDR3 coding sequence is TGTGCCGCAGGGGCAGGGCTAAACACTGAAGCTTTCTTT. The full variable domain, rest sourced from reference TRBV25-1 and TRBJ1-1, is EADIYQTPRYLVIGTGKKITLECSQTMGHDKMYWYQQDPGMELHLIHYSYGVNSTEKGDLSSESTVSRIRTEHFPLTLESARPSHTSQYLCAAGAGLNTEAFFGQGTRLTVV.

The genes are TRBV15 and TRBJ2-1; 9 positions agree with TRBD2. Germline CDR1 reads LNHNV; CDR2 reads YYDKDF (reference sequence). CDR3 size: 16 residues. V trimming: 1 base; J trimming: 2 bases; junction bases outside the gene matches: 3. The CDR3 loop is CATSRVGGRAYNEQFF. CDR3 coding DNA: TGTGCCACCAGCAGAGTTGGCGGGAGGGCCTACAATGAGCAGTTCTTC.

V is TRBV28 and J is TRBJ1-5; TRBD1 matches 7 bases. Per germline, CDR1 MDHEN and CDR2 SYDVKM. The CDR3 runs 14 residues. The junction had 3 bases not matched to a gene; V was cut back by 3 bases and J by 4 bases. CDR3 nucleotides: TGTGCCAGCAGTTTCGAGACAGGGAATCAGCCCCAGCATTTT. Translating gives CASSFETGNQPQHF.

The table lists this clone with a count of one. This chain connects TRBV16 to TRBJ2-1; 8 positions agree with TRBD2. After removal of 4 bases from V and 1 base from J, the junction contained 9 bases not matched to a gene. Germline-derived CDR1 and CDR2 are KGHSY and FQNENV. This CDR3 spans 17 amino acids. The CDR3 coding sequence is TGTGCCAGCAGCCCGTCAGGGAGCGGGAGTTCCTACAATGAGCAGTTCTTC. Amino acids: CASSPSGSGSSYNEQFF.

This clone has a single count. The chain couples TRBV28 to TRBJ2-5; weak D call: TRBD2 (6 bases). Matching the DNA end better, TRBJ2-7 makes the J call doubtful. The length of the CDR3 is 13 residues. CDR1 is MDHEN and CDR2 is SYDVKM in the germline V gene. The CDR3 reads CASSPTGTYEQYF. CDR3 nucleotide sequence: TGTGCCAGCAGTCCAACCGGGACTTACGAGCAGTACTTC.

The chain couples TRBV6-5 to TRBJ1-5; a weak D match, TRBD1 (5 bases). V shed 0 bases and J shed 3 bases, with 9 bases lying between them. The CDR3 has 15 amino acids. Germline V CDR1 and CDR2: MNHEY, SVGAGI. This CDR3 reads CASSYSWGDNQPQHF. CDR3 in DNA: TGTGCCAGCAGTTACTCGTGGGGGGACAATCAGCCCCAGCATTTT.

V usage is TRBV5-4 and J usage is TRBJ2-2; D unresolved. Germline V gene data show CDR1 as SGHNT and CDR2 as YYREEE (reference sequence). V dropped 7 bases and J dropped 1 base, with 8 bases sitting between them. The CDR3 has 13 amino acids. CDR3 in amino acids: CASSSENTGELFF. CDR3 in DNA: TGTGCCAGCTCTTCGGAGAACACCGGGGAGCTGTTTTTT.

The rearrangement links TRBV7-7 to TRBJ2-1, with unresolved D. V was cut by 0 bases and J by 4 bases, with 4 bases left in between. The germline V gene has CDR1 SSHAT and CDR2 FNYEAQ (reference sequence). This CDR3 region has 13 residues. The CDR3 nucleotides read TGTGCCAGCAGCTTAGCGCGTTACAATGAGCAGTTCTTC. Its translation: CASSLARYNEQFF.

The gene calls are TRBV7-9 and TRBJ2-7; the D gene is possibly TRBD2 (6 bases). Trimming cost V 5 bases and J 1 base, with 9 bases left between them. The CDR3 covers 13 residues. Germline values: CDR1 SEHNR, CDR2 FQNEAQ (reference sequence). The CDR3 loop is CASSPGTSYEQYF. DNA for the CDR3: TGTGCCAGCAGCCCCGGGACTTCCTACGAGCAGTACTTC.

V gene TRBV18 combines with J gene TRBJ2-5; perhaps TRBD1 as D (6 bases). Germline V gene sequence: CDR1 KGHSH, CDR2 LQKENI. The CDR3 consists of 19 residues. V was pared by 3 bases and J by 2 bases, with 25 bases between. This CDR3 is CASSPEEISGAITQETQYF. Written as DNA, the CDR3 is TGTGCCAGCTCACCCGAAGAAATTTCAGGGGCCATCACACAAGAGACCCAGTACTTC.

The chain links TRBV4-1 to TRBJ1-5; no clear D gene. This CDR3 is built from 13 residues. Per germline, CDR1 MGHRA and CDR2 YSYEKL. The V end lost 0 bases, the J end lost 6 bases, and 6 bases lay between the germline ends. The CDR3 DNA sequence: TGCGCCAGCAGCCAAGATCACGGTCAGCCCCAGCATTTT. Its translation is CASSQDHGQPQHF.

A note on this clone: The germline gene is not matched at one end of the junction; a read error may be the cause. The chain has TRBV5-6 and TRBJ2-7; possibly TRBD2 for D (5 bases). The CDR3 has 16 residues. Germline V gene lookup returns CDR1 SGHDT and CDR2 YYEEEE. The CDR3 region has the DNA TGTGCCAGCAGCTTTTGGAGGTTGCCCAATTCCTACAAGCAGTACTTC. This codes for CASSFWRLPNSYKQYF. The whole variable domain, remainder taken from reference TRBV5-6 and TRBJ2-7, is DAGVTQSPTHLIKTRGQQVTLRCSPKSGHDTVSWYQQALGQGPQFIFQYYEEEERQRGNFPDRFSGHQFPNYSSELNVNALLLGDSALYLCASSFWRLPNSYKQYFGPGTRLTVT.

The rearrangement links TRBV19 to TRBJ2-2, with D possibly matching TRBD1 (7 bases). The CDR3 spans 14 residues. Trimming took 8 bases from V and 4 from J, leaving 14 bases between them. Germline values: CDR1 LNHDA, CDR2 SQIVND (reference sequence). The CDR3 spells CASSDREVTGELFF. The CDR3 nucleotides are TGTGCCAGTTCCGACAGGGAGGTCACCGGGGAGCTGTTTTTT.

This chain joins TRBV11-2 and TRBJ1-3; D unclear. Per the germline V gene, CDR1 is SGHAT and CDR2 is FQNNGV. Between the trimmed V and J ends, which lost 0 bases and 0 bases, there was a span of 9 bases. The CDR3 spans 16 residues. The chain's CDR3 is CASSLEGRFSGNTIYF. The CDR3 DNA reads TGTGCCAGCAGCTTAGAAGGGCGATTCTCTGGAAACACCATATATTTT.

V is TRBV27 and J is TRBJ2-1; maybe TRBD2 (5 bases). The CDR3 is 14 amino acids. V lost 4 bases and J lost 5, with 12 bases in between. Germline lookup yields CDR1 MNHEY and CDR2 SMNVEV (reference sequence). CDR3 nucleotide sequence: TGTGCCAGCAGTTCAGGACTGAAAAACAATGAGCAGTTCTTC. Its translation: CASSSGLKNNEQFF.

CDR3 sequence reads: CASSQNVNTGTGVGYTF. DNA for the CDR3: TGTGCCAGCAGCCAAAATGTGAATACCGGGACAGGGGTAGGCTACACCTTC. The chain links TRBV16 to TRBJ1-2; 10 bases align to TRBD1. This CDR3 is built from 17 residues. V dropped 2 bases and J dropped 8; count of bases not matched to a gene: 14. CDR1 and CDR2 (germline): KGHSY, FQNENV.

The chain recombines TRBV15 with TRBJ2-7; possibly TRBD2 for D (5 bases). V lost 1 base, J lost 4 bases, and 8 bases lay in between. The CDR3 runs to 13 residues. The germline V gene has CDR1 LNHNV and CDR2 YYDKDF (reference sequence). CDR3 nucleotides: TGTGCCACCAGCAGAGGGGGAGATTACGAGCAGTACTTC. Encoded protein: CATSRGGDYEQYF.

The CDR3 coding sequence is TGTGCCAGCAGTTTAAGGACCGGCACTGAAGCTTTCTTT. It encodes CASSLRTGTEAFF. The rearrangement joins TRBV28 to TRBJ1-1; D is unclear. V was shortened by 2 bases and J by 4 bases, with 8 bases between the two germline ends. The CDR3 runs 13 residues. The germline CDR1 and CDR2 sequences are MDHEN and SYDVKM.

The CDR3, as DNA: TGTGCCAGCAGCTTAGCACCCAGGGACTTTGACGAGCAGTACTTC. This encodes CASSLAPRDFDEQYF. The chain uses TRBV7-7 and TRBJ2-7, with a possible D match to TRBD2 (6 bases). In germline, CDR1 is SSHAT, CDR2 FNYEAQ (reference sequence). The CDR3 contains 15 residues. V was cut by 0 bases and J by 5 bases, with 14 bases left in between.

The rearrangement links TRBV7-9 to TRBJ2-5, with D perhaps TRBD2 (6 bases). The CDR3 has 15 residues. Germline values: CDR1 SEHNR, CDR2 FQNEAQ (reference sequence). With 5 bases removed from V and 3 bases from J, the gap between germline ends came to 16 bases. In nucleotides, the CDR3 is TGTGCCAGCAGCCCGGGGAGGAGTCGAAAAGAGACCCAGTACTTC. This codes for CASSPGRSRKETQYF. Combining the CDR3 with reference TRBV7-9 and TRBJ2-5 gives the whole variable domain DTGVSQNPRHKITKRGQNVTFRCDPISEHNRLYWYRQTLGQGPEFLTYFQNEAQLEKSRLLSDRFSAERPKGSFSTLEIQRTEQGDSAMYLCASSPGRSRKETQYFGPGTRLLVL.

The V gene is TRBV5-6, the J gene TRBJ2-5, with D unresolved. The germline CDR1 and CDR2 sequences are SGHDT and YYEEEE. V gave up 3 bases and J gave up 1 base, with 10 bases separating them. This CDR3 has 14 amino acids. CDR3 bases: TGTGCCAGCAGCTCAGGACCGATCCAAGAGACCCAGTACTTC. Translated, it gives CASSSGPIQETQYF. Supplemented by reference TRBV5-6 and TRBJ2-5, the full variable domain reads DAGVTQSPTHLIKTRGQQVTLRCSPKSGHDTVSWYQQALGQGPQFIFQYYEEEERQRGNFPDRFSGHQFPNYSSELNVNALLLGDSALYLCASSSGPIQETQYFGPGTRLLVL.

This chain connects TRBV11-2 to TRBJ2-1, with D unclear. V lost 3 bases to trimming and J lost 9 bases, with 6 bases between them. Germline lookup yields CDR1 SGHAT and CDR2 FQNNGV. The length of the CDR3 is 11 residues. The CDR3 coding sequence is TGTGCCAGCAGCTTGACACTTGAGCAGTTCTTC. Encoded protein: CASSLTLEQFF.

CDR3 protein: CASSPGRGRWDTEAFF. CDR3 DNA sequence: TGTGCCAGTAGTCCGGGACGAGGGCGCTGGGACACTGAAGCTTTCTTT. V usage is TRBV19 and J usage is TRBJ1-1, with TRBD1 as a possible D gene (5 bases). Trimming pared 5 bases from V and 3 bases from J, leaving 19 bases between. There are 16 residues in the CDR3. Germline V gene lookup returns CDR1 LNHDA and CDR2 SQIVND (reference sequence). Full variable domain (rest looked up from reference TRBV19 and TRBJ1-1): DGGITQSPKYLFRKEGQNVTLSCEQNLNHDAMYWYRQDPGQGLRLIYYSQIVNDFQKGDIAEGYSVSREKKESFPLTVTSAQKNPTAFYLCASSPGRGRWDTEAFFGQGTRLTVV.

This chain connects TRBV9 to TRBJ2-1; possibly TRBD1 for D (5 bases). The germline gives CDR1 SGDLS, CDR2 YYNGEE. The V and J ends lost 3 bases and 6 bases respectively, with 16 bases between them. The CDR3 loop spans 15 amino acids. CDR3: CASSGGIRAGNEQFF. The CDR3 DNA is TGTGCCAGCAGCGGGGGAATCAGGGCAGGCAATGAGCAGTTCTTC.

The gene calls are TRBV18 and TRBJ2-7; unclear D gene. The CDR3 is made up of 12 amino acids. Germline V CDR1 and CDR2: KGHSH, LQKENI. The ends were cut back, 5 bases at V and 0 bases at J, with 5 bases in the middle. Here the CDR3 reads CASSGGSYEQYF. The CDR3 DNA reads TGTGCCAGCTCAGGCGGCTCCTACGAGCAGTACTTC. Looking up the rest from reference TRBV18 and TRBJ2-7 gives the full variable domain: NAGVMQNPRHLVRRRGQEARLRCSPMKGHSHVYWYRQLPEEGLKFMVYLQKENIIDESGMPKERFSAEFPKEGPSILRIQQVVRGDSAAYFCASSGGSYEQYFGPGTRLTVT.

This CDR3 reads CASSLGAYSGANVLTF. The CDR3 coding sequence is TGTGCCAGCAGCTTAGGGGCGTACTCTGGGGCCAACGTCCTGACTTTC. The chain combines TRBV13 with TRBJ2-6; D is unresolved. V lost 0 bases and J lost 0, with 6 bases in between. The germline V gene has CDR1 PRHDT and CDR2 FYEKMQ (reference sequence). This CDR3 has 16 amino acids.

This clone has just one count. This chain uses TRBV11-3 with TRBJ2-1; D ambiguous. CDR1 is SGHNT, CDR2 YENEEA, per germline. CDR3 length: 15 amino acids. The ends were cut back, 5 bases at V and 1 base at J, with 12 bases in the middle. The CDR3 sequence is CASSPPIASYNEQFF. The CDR3 region has the DNA TGTGCCAGCAGCCCCCCAATAGCATCCTACAATGAGCAGTTCTTC.

The gene calls are TRBV15 and TRBJ1-4; 7 bases are shared with TRBD1. After removal of 0 bases from V and 12 bases from J, the junction contained 16 bases not matched to a gene. The CDR3 runs to 17 residues. CDR1 LNHNV and CDR2 YYDKDF come from the germline V gene (reference sequence). The CDR3 DNA follows: TGTGCCACCAGCAGAGATGCTATGAGAGACAGGGACCGCGAACTGTTTTTT. It codes for CATSRDAMRDRDRELFF.

V gene TRBV11-2 combines with J gene TRBJ2-7; a possible D gene is TRBD2 (5 bases). Germline V gene data show CDR1 as SGHAT and CDR2 as FQNNGV. CDR3 length: 14 amino acids. V shed 1 base and J shed 6 bases, with 13 bases lying between them. CDR3 protein: CASSLGTGGFEQYF. In nucleotides, the CDR3 is TGTGCCAGCAGCTTAGGCACCGGCGGGTTCGAGCAGTACTTC. Full variable domain (remainder filled in from reference TRBV11-2 and TRBJ2-7): EAGVAQSPRYKIIEKRQSVAFWCNPISGHATLYWYQQILGQGPKLLIQFQNNGVVDDSQLPKDRFSAERLKGVDSTLKIQPAKLEDSAVYLCASSLGTGGFEQYFGPGTRLTVT.

The CDR3, as DNA: TGTGCCAGTAGTATTTATCGGGGAGGAACTGGAAACACCATATATTTT. Protein: CASSIYRGGTGNTIYF. The chain employs TRBV19 and TRBJ1-3; unclear D gene. V lost 3 bases, J lost 2 bases, and 14 bases lay in between. The CDR3 runs 16 residues. Germline V CDR1 and CDR2: LNHDA, SQIVND (reference sequence).

The V call is TRBV9, the J call TRBJ1-1; 8 nucleotides match TRBD1. After removal of 0 bases from V and 3 bases from J, the junction contained 4 bases not matched to a gene. The CDR3 runs to 15 residues. Germline CDR1 reads SGDLS; CDR2 reads YYNGEE. CDR3 in amino acids: CASSVVTGVDTEAFF. The CDR3 bases are TGTGCCAGCAGCGTAGTGACAGGGGTGGACACTGAAGCTTTCTTT.

A word on this clone: Mismatch with germline at one junction end may stem from a read error. The chain recombines TRBV27 with TRBJ2-7, with TRBD1 as a possible D gene (6 bases). Germline CDR1 reads MNHEY; CDR2 reads SMNVEV (reference sequence). This CDR3 comprises 13 residues. The CDR3 reads CASSAGTTYAQYF. For the CDR3, the DNA is TGTGCCAGCAGTGCAGGGACAACCTACGCGCAGTACTTC.